A single sample gave rise to the 28 T cell receptor beta chains below, sequenced in a study of graft-versus-host responses after intestinal transplantation. For these receptors, no antigen is known. Libraries were prepared by immunoSEQ multiplex PCR; TCRdb keeps only in-frame clonotypes and omits some of them. This sample yields 75,000 to 95,000 clones, of which under 95% are seen a single time; about 2% belongs to the top ten. The sequenced sample was unstimulated CD8+ T cells sorted from spleen or lymph node cells, obtained before intestinal transplant. Every receptor here comes from a human donor who received an intestinal transplant.

This chain uses TRBV18 with TRBJ2-7; 9 bases are a match to TRBD1. Germline loops: CDR1 KGHSH, CDR2 LQKENI. The CDR3 runs 15 residues. Unmatched junction bases numbered 5, after V lost 3 bases and J lost 2 bases. The DNA of the CDR3 is TGTGCCAGCTCACCGGGGACAGGGAGTCCCTACGAGCAGTACTTC. It yields the protein CASSPGTGSPYEQYF.

The chain has TRBV7-9 and TRBJ2-2, with D perhaps matching TRBD1 (6 bases). The V gene lost 5 bases and the J gene lost 2 bases, with 15 bases spanning the gap. CDR3 length equals 16 residues. Germline CDR1 SEHNR, CDR2 FQNEAQ (reference sequence). The CDR3 region has the DNA TGTGCCAGCAGCGGGGGCCCGACACGAAACACCGGGGAGCTGTTTTTT. Its translation: CASSGGPTRNTGELFF.

This chain links TRBV12-5 with TRBJ2-7, with 11 positions matching TRBD1. V lost 2 bases, J lost 5 bases, and 8 bases stayed unmatched. The CDR3 extends over 16 amino acids. CDR1 and CDR2 (germline): LGHNT, FRNRAP. The DNA of the CDR3 is TGTGCTAGTGGTTTGATTCCGGGACAGGGGGGGAACGAGCAGTACTTC. It yields the protein CASGLIPGQGGNEQYF.

The chain combines TRBV7-9 with TRBJ2-1; possibly TRBD1 for D (6 bases). This CDR3 has 15 amino acids. The germline V and J ends were trimmed by 6 bases and 0 bases, with 12 bases remaining between them. CDR1 is SEHNR and CDR2 is FQNEAQ in the germline V gene (reference sequence). The CDR3 protein is CASRFTGSSYNEQFF. The CDR3 DNA follows: TGTGCCAGCAGATTCACAGGGAGCTCCTACAATGAGCAGTTCTTC.

The chain has TRBV7-8 and TRBJ2-5; D perhaps matches TRBD2 (6 bases). The V and J ends lost 5 bases and 5 bases respectively, with 18 bases between them. The germline gives CDR1 SGHVS, CDR2 FQNEAQ. CDR3 length: 15 residues. The CDR3 DNA reads TGTGCCAGCAGCGCAGGAGGCGGGGCGGGGGAGACCCAGTACTTC. Translation: CASSAGGGAGETQYF.

This chain links TRBV27 with TRBJ2-1; 9 bases agree with TRBD2. J was trimmed by 7 bases and V by 3 bases; bases with no gene match: 7. The CDR3 runs 15 residues. The germline V gene encodes CDR1 MNHEY and CDR2 SMNVEV (reference sequence). CDR3 in DNA: TGTGCCAGCAGTTTGGGCGGGGGGGCCGGGAATGAGCAGTTCTTC. It translates to CASSLGGGAGNEQFF.

DNA for the CDR3: TGTGCCAGCAGTGAATGGGACAGGGGGCTTCACACCATATATTTT. Translating gives CASSEWDRGLHTIYF. The V gene is TRBV25-1, the J gene TRBJ1-3; 12 positions agree with TRBD1. V was clipped by 1 base and J by 8 bases; unmatched bases: 3. Germline CDR1 MGHDK, CDR2 SYGVNS. The CDR3 is 15 residues long.

V gene TRBV27 combines with J gene TRBJ2-3; 10 bases are a match to TRBD1. The CDR3 has 18 amino acids. J lost 5 bases, V lost 0 bases, and 11 bases had no gene match. Germline V CDR1 and CDR2: MNHEY, SMNVEV (reference sequence). The DNA for the CDR3 is TGTGCCAGCAGTTTATCGTCGAAAGGACAGGGGGGTGGAGATACGCAGTATTTT. Translation gives CASSLSSKGQGGGDTQYF.

This chain connects TRBV4-3 to TRBJ2-3, with D possibly TRBD2 on 5 matching bases. The CDR3 spans 17 residues. With 0 bases removed from V and 3 bases from J, the gap between germline ends came to 16 bases. The germline V gene has CDR1 LGHNA and CDR2 YSLEER. The CDR3 DNA reads TGCGCCAGCAGCCAAGACCCACCCCGGGGATCAACAGATACGCAGTATTTT. Translating gives CASSQDPPRGSTDTQYF.

This chain joins TRBV5-6 and TRBJ2-1, with 10 bases that match TRBD2. The CDR3 consists of 16 residues. V was clipped by 4 bases and J by 5 bases; unmatched bases: 9. Germline CDR1 SGHDT, CDR2 YYEEEE. CDR3: CASSKKSGGANNEQFF. The CDR3 coding sequence is TGTGCCAGCAGCAAAAAAAGCGGGGGGGCGAACAATGAGCAGTTCTTC.

The chain links TRBV28 to TRBJ1-3, with D unclear. Germline V gives CDR1 MDHEN, CDR2 SYDVKM. CDR3 length equals 13 residues. Trimming took 4 bases from V and 4 from J, leaving 8 bases between them. The CDR3 reads CASSSTLGNTIYF. DNA for the CDR3: TGTGCCAGCAGTTCCACCCTAGGAAACACCATATATTTT.

The chain joins TRBV7-8 to TRBJ2-7; 8 bases map to TRBD2. CDR1 and CDR2 (germline): SGHVS, FQNEAQ. This CDR3 contains 15 residues. V shed 5 bases, J shed 5 bases, and the junction held 11 bases outside the gene matches. DNA of the CDR3: TGTGCCAGCAGCAGCTCGGGGGGGGCATGGAACGAGCAGTACTTC. Protein: CASSSSGGAWNEQYF.

The rearrangement uses TRBV11-2 and TRBJ2-1, with TRBD2 matching 9 bases. Germline V gives CDR1 SGHAT, CDR2 FQNNGV. J lost 5 bases, V lost 5 bases, and 7 bases had no gene match. This CDR3 spans 15 amino acids. In DNA form, the CDR3 reads TGTGCCAGCAGCAATAGCGGGGGCGGTCACAATGAGCAGTTCTTC. Its protein product is CASSNSGGGHNEQFF.

The chain links TRBV19 to TRBJ1-1; D ambiguous. Germline-derived CDR1 and CDR2 are LNHDA and SQIVND (reference sequence). The CDR3 sequence is 13 residues long. Trimming removed 3 bases from V and 5 bases from J, with 10 bases in between. CDR3 protein: CASSMGRGTEAFF. CDR3 in DNA: TGTGCCAGTAGTATGGGGAGAGGAACTGAAGCTTTCTTT.

The CDR3 protein is CASSERPVNANTGELFF. CDR3 nucleotide sequence: TGTGCCAGCAGTGAGAGGCCAGTCAACGCGAACACCGGGGAGCTGTTTTTT. The chain couples TRBV2 to TRBJ2-2; D is undetermined. V lost 3 bases and J lost 0, with 14 bases in between. CDR3 length: 17 residues. Germline CDR1 and CDR2: SNHLY and FYNNEI.

The chain has TRBV7-2 and TRBJ2-7; D call uncertain. The CDR3 spans 12 residues. Trimming removed 4 bases at V and 6 bases at J, with 10 bases between. CDR1 is SGHTA and CDR2 is FQGNSA in the germline V gene. The CDR3 is CASSWVSGEQYF. The CDR3 region has the DNA TGTGCCAGCAGCTGGGTTTCAGGCGAGCAGTACTTC.

The DNA for the CDR3 is TGTGCCAGCAGCTACCCCGGGACAGGGGGGCACGAGCAGTACTTC. Residues: CASSYPGTGGHEQYF. The V gene is TRBV7-8, the J gene TRBJ2-7; TRBD1 agrees at 11 bases. The V segment lost 4 bases and the J segment 5 bases; nucleotides outside the gene matches: 7. CDR3 length equals 15 residues. Per germline, CDR1 SGHVS and CDR2 FQNEAQ. Together with reference TRBV7-8 and TRBJ2-7, the CDR3 gives the full variable domain: GAGVSQSPRYKVAKRGQDVALRCDPISGHVSLFWYQQALGQGPEFLTYFQNEAQLDKSGLPSDRFFAERPEGSVSTLKIQRTQQEDSAVYLCASSYPGTGGHEQYFGPGTRLTVT.

The chain joins TRBV27 to TRBJ2-2; 8 bases align to TRBD2. V trimming: 3 bases; J trimming: 1 base; junction bases outside the gene matches: 7. Germline values: CDR1 MNHEY, CDR2 SMNVEV (reference sequence). This CDR3 is 17 amino acids long. As DNA, the CDR3 is TGTGCCAGCAGTTTTGGGAGCGGGGGCCAGAACACCGGGGAGCTGTTTTTT. Protein: CASSFGSGGQNTGELFF.

The chain joins TRBV4-3 to TRBJ1-2; 8 nucleotides match TRBD1. With 1 base clipped from V and 6 bases from J, the junction kept 7 bases outside the gene matches. This CDR3 is 15 amino acids long. Germline-derived CDR1 and CDR2 are LGHNA and YSLEER. CDR3 DNA sequence: TGCGCCAGCAGCCAAGGAGACAGGGGATTTAATGGCTACACCTTC. Encoded protein: CASSQGDRGFNGYTF.

The chain recombines TRBV27 with TRBJ1-2; 7 bases are shared with TRBD1. CDR3 size: 14 residues. Trimming at V came to 3 bases and at J to 1 base, leaving 2 bases not matched to a gene. From germline, CDR1 is MNHEY and CDR2 SMNVEV (reference sequence). The CDR3 nucleotides are TGTGCCAGCAGTTTGGCAGGGGGTAACTATGGCTACACCTTC. Its protein is CASSLAGGNYGYTF.

V gene TRBV30 combines with J gene TRBJ2-1; possibly TRBD2 for D (6 bases). The CDR3 runs to 13 residues. Trimming took off 7 bases at V and 4 bases at J, with 14 bases between the two ends. Per germline, CDR1 GTSNPN and CDR2 SVGIG (reference sequence). Written as DNA, the CDR3 is TGTGCCTCGCGCGGGAAAGCATACAATGAGCAGTTCTTC. Translation gives CASRGKAYNEQFF.

The V call is TRBV27, the J call TRBJ1-1; D perhaps matches TRBD1 (5 bases). The CDR3 loop spans 14 amino acids. Trimming took off 7 bases at V and 1 base at J, with 13 bases between the two ends. Germline-derived CDR1 and CDR2 are MNHEY and SMNVEV (reference sequence). The CDR3 reads CASTHTGGNTEAFF. The CDR3 bases are TGTGCCAGCACTCACACCGGGGGGAACACTGAAGCTTTCTTT.

The rearrangement links TRBV9 to TRBJ2-7, with D maybe TRBD2 (5 bases). The germline V and J ends were trimmed by 1 base and 5 bases, with 13 bases remaining between them. Germline V gene sequence: CDR1 SGDLS, CDR2 YYNGEE. The length of the CDR3 is 14 residues. CDR3 coding DNA: TGTGCCAGCAGCGTAACCTCTTTGGGAGACGAGCAGTACTTC. Translation gives CASSVTSLGDEQYF.

Only a few counts were recorded for this clone. The rearrangement uses TRBV4-3 and TRBJ1-4, with a possible D match to TRBD1 (6 bases). Germline V gene sequence: CDR1 LGHNA, CDR2 YSLEER. The CDR3 covers 17 residues. Deletions cut 0 bases from V and 3 bases from J, with 14 bases between. This CDR3 is CASSQDGGAWANEKLFF. The CDR3, as DNA: TGCGCCAGCAGCCAAGATGGGGGGGCTTGGGCTAATGAAAAACTGTTTTTT.

The chain links TRBV5-1 to TRBJ2-7; the match to TRBD1 covers 12 bases. CDR3 length: 16 residues. V was clipped by 4 bases and J by 6 bases; unmatched bases: 11. Germline V gives CDR1 SGHRS, CDR2 YFSETQ. The CDR3 region has the DNA TGCGCCAGCAGCCGTCCACGGGACAGGGGGCGCGGCGAGCAGTACTTC. Protein sequence: CASSRPRDRGRGEQYF.

The chain has TRBV6-6 and TRBJ1-1; perhaps TRBD1 as D (6 bases). This CDR3 comprises 13 residues. CDR1 is MNHNY and CDR2 is SVGAGI in the germline V gene (reference sequence). Between the trimmed V and J ends, which lost 4 bases and 1 base, there was a span of 7 bases. CDR3 coding DNA: TGTGCCAGCAGTTCACAGGGGAACACTGAAGCTTTCTTT. It specifies CASSSQGNTEAFF.

The chain couples TRBV9 to TRBJ2-3; TRBD2 aligns across 7 bases. The V and J ends lost 0 bases and 3 bases, in that order; junction bases with no gene match: 4. The germline V gene has CDR1 SGDLS and CDR2 YYNGEE. This CDR3 has 15 residues. The CDR3 region is CASSVAAGETDTQYF. The DNA for the CDR3 is TGTGCCAGCAGCGTAGCGGCGGGAGAGACAGATACGCAGTATTTT. The variable domain in full, completed from reference TRBV9 and TRBJ2-3, reads DSGVTQTPKHLITATGQRVTLRCSPRSGDLSVYWYQQSLDQGLQFLIQYYNGEERAKGNILERFSAQQFPDLHSELNLSSLELGDSALYFCASSVAAGETDTQYFGPGTRLTVL.

The genes are TRBV5-5 and TRBJ1-1; no clear D gene. Germline CDR1 and CDR2: SGHKS and YYEKEE (reference sequence). The CDR3 covers 14 residues. Trimming removed 4 bases from V and 2 bases from J, with 12 bases in between. CDR3 in amino acids: CASSLGSGNTEAFF. In DNA, the CDR3 is TGTGCCAGCAGCCTTGGGTCGGGAAACACTGAAGCTTTCTTT.